This entry features one T cell receptor (beta chain) sequence. Its antigen is not identified. From germline, CDR1 is MNHNS and CDR2 SASEGT. The CDR3 has 15 amino acids. V lost 2 bases, J lost 5 bases, and 15 bases lay in between. The sample originates from a study of coeliac disease. Findings of the study overall: Most TRB amino acid sequences occurred in only one sample. Unbiased detection of gliadin-specific T cells was judged not feasible with this approach. Control samples showed higher TRB and TRG clonality than intraepithelial and lamina propria samples in active celiac disease.

Repertoires were generated with immunoSEQ multiplex PCR, while TCRdb's copy carries only in-frame clones and drops some. Of under 10,000 clones in the sample, less than 75% were seen once. The chain recombines TRBV6-1 with TRBJ1-1, with a weak D call TRBD1 (5 bases). Sequenced sample: intraepithelial lymphocytes from the gut. This sequence originates from a woman aged 55-70 years with celiac disease. The CDR3 region is CASSETERGGTEAFF. For the CDR3, the DNA is TGTGCCAGCAGTGAAACCGAAAGGGGTGGAACTGAAGCTTTCTTT.